This paragraph covers one T cell receptor beta chain sequence. Clones were sequenced by immunoSEQ multiplex PCR, and TCRdb holds only the in-frame ones, with some missing. The sample consists of tens of thousands of clones, 75% to 90% of them appearing once. CDR1 is SGHAT, CDR2 FQNNGV, per germline. The CDR3 has 16 amino acids. With 2 bases clipped from V and 2 bases from J, the junction kept 3 bases outside the gene matches. This sample stems from a study of OX40 agonist ivuxolimab in advanced cancers. The origin of this receptor is an adult with an advanced solid tumor such as melanoma, head and neck, liver or kidney cancer. The V and J genes are TRBV11-2 and TRBJ2-1; the match to TRBD2 covers 10 bases. Here the sequenced sample was CD4+ or CD8+ T cells sorted from blood, taken in a trial of the OX40 agonist ivuxolimab. CDR3 amino acids: CASSLLAGVTYNEQFF. CDR3 in DNA: TGTGCCAGCAGCTTACTAGCGGGGGTTACCTACAATGAGCAGTTCTTC.